This TCR beta chain originates from a study of identical twins. TCRdb re-derived calls from the 5' RACE reads in MiXCR, one entry per CDR3 protein. Altogether about 490,000 distinct CDR3 sequences are present, approximately 14% being singletons, with the ten largest covering 0.44%. The germline V gene has CDR1 MNHNS and CDR2 SASEGT. This CDR3 contains 15 residues. V shed 5 bases and J shed 5 bases, with 18 bases lying between them. This clonotype has just a few counts. This same sample was also taken into another study, of yellow fever vaccine responses in identical twins.

Sequencing was performed on CD4+ T cells sorted from blood. The chain joins TRBV6-1 to TRBJ2-5; D is ambiguous. The source is a woman aged 18-29 years in good health. The CDR3 coding sequence is TGTGCCAGCAGTCCGACACGGACCAGCGTGGAGACCCAGTACTTC. Translated, it gives CASSPTRTSVETQYF.